A single TCR beta chain is shown here with its context. The study gave focal radiation plus ipilimumab CTLA-4 blockade to patients with chemo-refractory metastatic non-small-cell lung cancer. Germline V gene sequence: CDR1 SGHRS, CDR2 YFSETQ. CDR3 length: 16 amino acids. The J segment lost 4 bases and the V segment lost 2 bases, leaving 9 bases of the junction unmatched. This specimen comes from a study of radiotherapy plus CTLA-4 blockade in lung cancer. The assay was immunoSEQ multiplex PCR, and TCRdb's table has in-frame clones only and misses some. The table includes about 77,000 clones, roughly 80% detected once.

The sample was peripheral blood, taken from a patient treated with radiotherapy plus ipilimumab. The source is a human donor with non-small cell lung cancer whose response to radiotherapy plus ipilimumab could not be evaluated. This chain joins TRBV5-1 and TRBJ2-1; 7 bases align to TRBD2. CDR3 bases: TGCGCCAGCAGCTTACCGGAAACTAGCGTATACAATGAGCAGTTCTTC. Encoded protein: CASSLPETSVYNEQFF.